This T cell receptor (beta chain) was identified during a study of cytomegalovirus exposure and HLA in healthy donors. The study, taken as a whole, reports: Most CMV-associated TCR beta chains appeared HLA-restricted in a later analysis. In all likelihood, a cluster of highly shared sequence variants was a sequencing artifact. A later examination showed that TCR association rates differed by HLA locus, with DRB1 most and HLA-C fewest. Per a prior analysis, the majority of TCR beta V segments were productive roughly 87% or roughly 30% of the time.

For this clone: Its specificity is unknown.

PCR employed 60 Vbeta and 13 Jbeta primers. Method: immunoSEQ multiplex PCR; TCRdb's copy keeps in-frame clones and lacks some. The sample has about 200,000 clones; roughly 80% are singletons. Germline V gene sequence: CDR1 MDHEN, CDR2 SYDVKM. This CDR3 region has 14 residues. Trimming removed 5 bases from V and 4 bases from J; junction bases left unmatched: 4. The gene calls are TRBV28 and TRBJ2-3, with TRBD2 matching over 9 bases. This TCR was recovered from a woman aged 45-60 years in good health and CMV-seropositive. The specimen sequenced was PBMCs. Here the CDR3 reads CASSEAGGADTQYF. DNA of the CDR3: TGTGCCAGCAGTGAGGCGGGAGGGGCAGATACGCAGTATTTT. Filled out from reference TRBV28 and TRBJ2-3, the complete variable domain reads DVKVTQSSRYLVKRTGEKVFLECVQDMDHENMFWYRQDPGLGLRLIYFSYDVKMKEKGDIPEGYSVSREKKERFSLILESASTNQTSMYLCASSEAGGADTQYFGPGTRLTVL.